Presented here are 26 T cell receptor beta chains from one specimen sequenced in a study of blood T cell repertoires in COVID-19. Generated by immunoSEQ multiplex PCR, the TCRdb table keeps only in-frame clones and is missing some. The table lists about 260,000 clones, approximately 86% of them singletons, with about 0.7% in the top ten. Sequencing input: peripheral blood. The receptor source for this set is a human donor in a cohort sampled during active COVID-19.

V usage is TRBV19 and J usage is TRBJ2-7, with 7 positions matching TRBD1. CDR1 LNHDA and CDR2 SQIVND come from the germline V gene (reference sequence). Trimming removed 4 bases from V and 2 bases from J; junction bases left unmatched: 5. This CDR3 has 14 amino acids. For the CDR3, the DNA is TGTGCCAGTAGTACGACAGGGTCTACCTACGAGCAGTACTTC. Translation: CASSTTGSTYEQYF.

The chain recombines TRBV27 with TRBJ1-2, with 10 nucleotides matching TRBD1. V gave up 8 bases and J gave up 8 bases; unmatched junction bases: 20. Germline assignment: CDR1 MNHEY and CDR2 SMNVEV (reference sequence). CDR3 size: 17 residues. CDR3 loop: CASFPRGQGVGRGGYTF. The CDR3 DNA reads as TGTGCCAGCTTCCCGCGAGGACAGGGGGTCGGAAGGGGCGGCTACACCTTC.

The chain is built from TRBV7-9 and TRBJ1-2, with TRBD1 as a possible D gene (6 bases). The CDR3 has 13 amino acids. Germline V gene data show CDR1 as SEHNR and CDR2 as FQNEAQ (reference sequence). V shed 1 base and J shed 8 bases, with 11 bases lying between them. CDR3 sequence (DNA): TGTGCCAGCAGCTTAGAGAAGGGGGACGGCTACACCTTC. This encodes CASSLEKGDGYTF.

The chain recombines TRBV4-3 with TRBJ2-3; 9 bases fit TRBD2. With V trimmed by 5 bases and J by 4 bases, 13 bases remained unmatched. Germline CDR1 and CDR2: LGHNA and YSLEER. The CDR3 extends over 17 amino acids. The CDR3 loop is CASSIPGGGAGADTQYF. CDR3 bases: TGCGCCAGCAGCATACCCGGCGGGGGGGCCGGCGCAGATACGCAGTATTTT.

For the CDR3, the DNA is TGTGCCAGCAGTTTCTCGCCGGGACAGGGCCCTGAAGCTTTCTTT. Its protein is CASSFSPGQGPEAFF. The chain employs TRBV28 and TRBJ1-1; 9 bases map to TRBD1. V lost 3 bases and J lost 6; bases outside the gene matches: 8. In germline, CDR1 is MDHEN, CDR2 SYDVKM. CDR3 length: 15 residues.

The chain employs TRBV19 and TRBJ1-1; D perhaps matches TRBD1 (5 bases). V lost 0 bases and J 1 base, leaving 18 bases between the germline ends. Germline-derived CDR1 and CDR2 are LNHDA and SQIVND (reference sequence). The CDR3 spans 18 residues. CDR3 sequence reads: CASSIDRVAGKGNTEAFF. The DNA of the CDR3 is TGTGCCAGTAGTATAGATAGGGTAGCAGGGAAGGGGAACACTGAAGCTTTCTTT.

The rearrangement uses TRBV7-2 and TRBJ2-3, with a tentative D call TRBD2 (6 bases). CDR3 size: 15 residues. V shed 5 bases and J shed 2 bases, with 14 bases lying between them. The V gene's germline CDR1 is SGHTA and CDR2 FQGNSA. The CDR3, as DNA: TGTGCCAGCAGCCCCCAGTGGCGGGACACAGATACGCAGTATTTT. This encodes CASSPQWRDTDTQYF.

This chain joins TRBV28 and TRBJ2-7; a weak D match, TRBD1 (6 bases). CDR3 length: 14 residues. Germline V lookup: CDR1 MDHEN, CDR2 SYDVKM. V lost 4 bases, J lost 5 bases, and 15 bases lay in between. As DNA, the CDR3 is TGTGCCAGCAGTTCTATTAGTGAGGGGGACGAGCAGTACTTC. This encodes CASSSISEGDEQYF. The whole variable domain, filled in from reference TRBV28 and TRBJ2-7, reads DVKVTQSSRYLVKRTGEKVFLECVQDMDHENMFWYRQDPGLGLRLIYFSYDVKMKEKGDIPEGYSVSREKKERFSLILESASTNQTSMYLCASSSISEGDEQYFGPGTRLTVT.

The J gene is TRBJ2-7, the V gene TRBV11-1, with 11 positions matching TRBD2. CDR1 SGHAT and CDR2 FQDESV come from the germline V gene (reference sequence). J lost 7 bases, V lost 4 bases, and 12 bases had no gene match. The CDR3 runs 16 residues. The DNA of the CDR3 is TGTGCCAGCAGCTCGAGGACGGCTAGCGGGAGGAAGGAGCAGTACTTC. Protein: CASSSRTASGRKEQYF.

V usage is TRBV5-4 and J usage is TRBJ1-3; no definite D call. Trimming removed 3 bases from V and 11 bases from J, with 15 bases in between. Germline assignment: CDR1 SGHNT and CDR2 YYREEE (reference sequence). This CDR3 spans 13 amino acids. The CDR3 nucleotides read TGTGCCAGCAGCTCGGACCCCGGGAGCTCCATATATTTT. It codes for CASSSDPGSSIYF. The whole variable domain, filled in from reference TRBV5-4 and TRBJ1-3, reads ETGVTQSPTHLIKTRGQQVTLRCSSQSGHNTVSWYQQALGQGPQFIFQYYREEENGRGNFPPRFSGLQFPNYSSELNVNALELDDSALYLCASSSDPGSSIYFGEGSWLTVV.

This clone was counted a few times. The genes are TRBV6-1 and TRBJ2-7, with 11 bases aligning to TRBD2. The CDR3 sequence is 14 residues long. The germline gives CDR1 MNHNS, CDR2 SASEGT. Unmatched junction bases numbered 0, after V lost 1 base and J lost 4 bases. For the CDR3, the DNA is TGTGCCAGCAGTGAAGGACTAGCGGGGTACGAGCAGTACTTC. Its translation: CASSEGLAGYEQYF.

The chain links TRBV7-6 to TRBJ2-7; 10 bases agree with TRBD1. Germline V lookup: CDR1 SGHVS, CDR2 FNYEAQ. J gave up 2 bases and V 4 bases, and 8 bases lay outside the gene matches. This CDR3 contains 16 residues. CDR3: CASSSLRDRGPYEQYF. CDR3 sequence (DNA): TGTGCCAGCAGCTCCCTTCGGGACAGGGGCCCCTACGAGCAGTACTTC.

The CDR3 region is CASSPGTGGYELFF. CDR3 DNA: TGTGCCAGCTCACCAGGGACAGGGGGCTACGAACTGTTTTTT. The chain links TRBV18 to TRBJ1-4; TRBD1 matches 12 bases. The junction had 4 bases not matched to a gene; V was cut back by 2 bases and J by 12 bases. The germline gives CDR1 KGHSH, CDR2 LQKENI. CDR3 length: 14 amino acids.

This clone occurred a few times. This chain joins TRBV5-1 and TRBJ2-1; 13 bases are a match to TRBD2. CDR1 SGHRS and CDR2 YFSETQ come from the germline V gene. With V trimmed by 5 bases and J by 0 bases, 2 bases remained unmatched. The CDR3 totals 16 residues. The CDR3 protein is CASRTSGGISYNEQFF. CDR3 DNA: TGCGCCAGCAGGACTAGCGGGGGGATCTCCTACAATGAGCAGTTCTTC.

The DNA of the CDR3 is TGTGCCAGTAGTATACCTGGTGACAGTCGCCTTACAGATACGCAGTATTTT. Protein sequence: CASSIPGDSRLTDTQYF. The genes are TRBV19 and TRBJ2-3, with a tentative D call TRBD1 (5 bases). This CDR3 is 17 amino acids long. Trimming cost V 2 bases and J 3 bases, with 18 bases left between them. Germline V gives CDR1 LNHDA, CDR2 SQIVND (reference sequence).

This clone was seen a handful of times. This rearrangement joins TRBV2 to TRBJ1-2, with TRBD1 as a possible D gene (5 bases). Trimming took off 6 bases at V and 4 bases at J, with 15 bases between the two ends. Germline lookup yields CDR1 SNHLY and CDR2 FYNNEI. CDR3 size: 14 residues. The CDR3 spells CASRVGQELYGYTF. The CDR3 region has the DNA TGTGCCAGCAGGGTGGGGCAGGAGCTCTATGGCTACACCTTC.

The chain recombines TRBV18 with TRBJ1-2; TRBD1 matches at 9 bases. Per the germline V gene, CDR1 is KGHSH and CDR2 is LQKENI. This CDR3 is built from 15 residues. With V trimmed by 6 bases and J by 0 bases, 5 bases remained unmatched. CDR3 sequence reads: CASSPGQGTNYGYTF. In DNA form, the CDR3 reads TGTGCCAGCTCCCCGGGACAGGGCACTAACTATGGCTACACCTTC.

The chain carries TRBV4-1 and TRBJ2-5; TRBD2 might be the D (7 bases). V lost 1 base and J lost 5, with 20 bases in between. Germline V gene lookup returns CDR1 MGHRA and CDR2 YSYEKL. This CDR3 spans 17 amino acids. The CDR3 nucleotides read TGCGCCAGCAGCCAAGGGAGGGGCGGGGGCTTCAGGGAGACCCAGTACTTC. Its translation: CASSQGRGGGFRETQYF.

The genes are TRBV3-1 (or the pseudogene TRBV3-2) and TRBJ2-2; D uncertain. Germline CDR1 reads LGHDT; CDR2 reads YNNKEL (reference sequence). V was trimmed by 2 bases and J by 8 bases, leaving 9 bases between them. The CDR3 has 13 amino acids. The CDR3 reads CASSQFRGGELFF. CDR3 coding DNA: TGTGCCAGCAGCCAATTCCGAGGAGGGGAGCTGTTTTTT.

The rearrangement links TRBV27 to TRBJ2-7, with 8 bases fitting TRBD1. V trimming: 5 bases; J trimming: 2 bases; junction bases outside the gene matches: 8. The CDR3 is made up of 15 amino acids. CDR1 is MNHEY and CDR2 is SMNVEV in the germline V gene (reference sequence). CDR3 in DNA: TGTGCCAGCAGTCGGTCGGCAGGGGGCGCCTACGAGCAGTACTTC. Translation gives CASSRSAGGAYEQYF.

The rearrangement links TRBV5-5 to TRBJ2-7, with TRBD2 matching over 10 bases. The germline V gene encodes CDR1 SGHKS and CDR2 YYEKEE (reference sequence). The CDR3 runs 15 residues. Unmatched junction bases numbered 8, after V lost 5 bases and J lost 3 bases. The CDR3 protein is CASRAGTSEIYEQYF. The CDR3 DNA reads as TGTGCCAGCAGGGCCGGGACTAGCGAGATCTACGAGCAGTACTTC.

The sample holds one count of this clone. This chain's CDR3 is CASSMGQLETQYF. The CDR3 nucleotides are TGTGCCAGTAGTATGGGGCAGCTAGAGACCCAGTACTTC. The chain is built from TRBV19 and TRBJ2-5; maybe TRBD1 (5 bases). CDR3 size: 13 residues. CDR1 is LNHDA and CDR2 is SQIVND in the germline V gene (reference sequence). Trimming removed 3 bases from V and 4 bases from J, with 9 bases in between.

In DNA form, the CDR3 reads TGTGCCAGCAGGCGAAGCCGAGGGCGTTTTGGTCGGAACACTGAAGCTTTCTTT. Translation: CASRRSRGRFGRNTEAFF. The genes are TRBV7-9 and TRBJ1-1; D is unresolved. The CDR3 covers 18 residues. V gave up 6 bases and J gave up 1 base, with 24 bases separating them. The V gene's germline CDR1 is SEHNR and CDR2 FQNEAQ (reference sequence).

The rearrangement joins TRBV18 to TRBJ2-5, with 11 bases identical to TRBD2. Per the germline V gene, CDR1 is KGHSH and CDR2 is LQKENI. The CDR3 is 15 residues long. The V segment lost 0 bases and the J segment 13 bases; nucleotides outside the gene matches: 10. The CDR3 protein is CASSPPVPSGGYLYF. Here the CDR3 DNA reads TGTGCCAGCTCACCACCAGTGCCTAGCGGGGGGTACTTGTACTTC.

The chain links TRBV14 to TRBJ1-2; TRBD1 agrees at 7 bases. In germline, CDR1 is SGHDN, CDR2 FVKESK. Losses at the gene ends were 5 bases for V and 2 bases for J; bases not matched to a gene: 14. The CDR3 has 17 amino acids. CDR3 residues: CASSSPGQIPDNYGYTF. Written as DNA, the CDR3 is TGTGCCAGCAGCTCTCCGGGACAGATACCAGACAACTATGGCTACACCTTC.

The chain employs TRBV6-5 and TRBJ1-1; D is ambiguous. CDR3 length: 12 amino acids. Trimming removed 10 bases from V and 1 base from J, with 10 bases in between. Germline V gene data show CDR1 as MNHEY and CDR2 as SVGAGI. CDR3 region: CATQYGNTEAFF. The CDR3 DNA sequence: TGTGCCACGCAATACGGGAACACTGAAGCTTTCTTT.